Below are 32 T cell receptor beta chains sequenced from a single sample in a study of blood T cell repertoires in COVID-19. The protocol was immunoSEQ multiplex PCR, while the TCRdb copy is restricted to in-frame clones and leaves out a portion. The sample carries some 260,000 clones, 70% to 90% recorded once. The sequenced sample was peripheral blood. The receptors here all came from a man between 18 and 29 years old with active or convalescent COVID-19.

In DNA, the CDR3 is TGTGCCAGCTCACCAATACGCGCACAACTAGCGGGGGACGAGCAGTACTTC. The encoded protein is CASSPIRAQLAGDEQYF. This rearrangement joins TRBV18 to TRBJ2-7, with 11 bases aligning to TRBD2. Germline CDR1 is KGHSH and CDR2 is LQKENI. CDR3 length equals 17 residues. Losses at the gene ends were 2 bases for V and 5 bases for J; bases not matched to a gene: 11.

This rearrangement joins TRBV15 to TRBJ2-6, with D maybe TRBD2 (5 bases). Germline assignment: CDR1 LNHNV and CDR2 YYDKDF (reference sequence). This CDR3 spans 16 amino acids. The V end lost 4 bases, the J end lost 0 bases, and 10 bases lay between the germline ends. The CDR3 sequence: CATSKDGDSGANVLTF. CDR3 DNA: TGTGCCACCAGCAAGGACGGGGACTCTGGGGCCAACGTCCTGACTTTC.

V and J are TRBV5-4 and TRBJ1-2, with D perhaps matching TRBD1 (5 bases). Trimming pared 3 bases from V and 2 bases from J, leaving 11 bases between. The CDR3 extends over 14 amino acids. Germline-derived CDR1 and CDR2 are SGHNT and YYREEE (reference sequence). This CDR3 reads CASSSHQGNYGYTF. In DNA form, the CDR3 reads TGTGCCAGCAGCTCTCATCAGGGAAACTATGGCTACACCTTC. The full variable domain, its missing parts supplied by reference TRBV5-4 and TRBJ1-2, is ETGVTQSPTHLIKTRGQQVTLRCSSQSGHNTVSWYQQALGQGPQFIFQYYREEENGRGNFPPRFSGLQFPNYSSELNVNALELDDSALYLCASSSHQGNYGYTFGSGTRLTVV.

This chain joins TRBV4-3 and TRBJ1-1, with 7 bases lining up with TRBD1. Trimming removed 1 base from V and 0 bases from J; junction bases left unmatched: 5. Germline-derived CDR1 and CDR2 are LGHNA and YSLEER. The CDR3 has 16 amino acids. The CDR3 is CASSQARGSLNTEAFF. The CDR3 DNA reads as TGCGCCAGCAGCCAAGCCAGGGGGTCGCTGAACACTGAAGCTTTCTTT.

CDR3 DNA sequence: TGTGCCAGCAGCTTAAACCCGGGCAGGGGTAAAGAGACCCAGTACTTC. Amino acid sequence: CASSLNPGRGKETQYF. The rearrangement links TRBV7-2 to TRBJ2-5, with D possibly being TRBD1 (6 bases). The length of the CDR3 is 16 residues. CDR1 SGHTA and CDR2 FQGNSA come from the germline V gene. V was shortened by 2 bases and J by 3 bases, with 16 bases between the two germline ends.

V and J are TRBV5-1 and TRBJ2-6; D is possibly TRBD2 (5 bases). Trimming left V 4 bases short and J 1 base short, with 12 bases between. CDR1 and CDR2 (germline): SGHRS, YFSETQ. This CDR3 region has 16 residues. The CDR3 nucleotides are TGCGCCAGCAGCCGCGATCGGGGTTCTGGGGCCAACGTCCTGACTTTC. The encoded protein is CASSRDRGSGANVLTF.

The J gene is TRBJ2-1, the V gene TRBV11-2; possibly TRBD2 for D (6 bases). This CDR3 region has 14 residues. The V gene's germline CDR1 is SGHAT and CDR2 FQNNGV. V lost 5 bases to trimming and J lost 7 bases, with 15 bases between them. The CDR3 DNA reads TGTGCCAGCAGCATTGCGGGGCTACCGAATGAGCAGTTCTTC. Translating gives CASSIAGLPNEQFF.

This CDR3 is CASSPPAGQGGNTEAFF. CDR3 DNA: TGTGCCAGCTCACCACCCGCCGGCCAGGGGGGGAACACTGAAGCTTTCTTT. V and J are TRBV18 and TRBJ1-1; 7 bases align to TRBD1. V gave up 0 bases and J gave up 1 base; unmatched junction bases: 8. The CDR3 consists of 17 residues. Germline V gives CDR1 KGHSH, CDR2 LQKENI.

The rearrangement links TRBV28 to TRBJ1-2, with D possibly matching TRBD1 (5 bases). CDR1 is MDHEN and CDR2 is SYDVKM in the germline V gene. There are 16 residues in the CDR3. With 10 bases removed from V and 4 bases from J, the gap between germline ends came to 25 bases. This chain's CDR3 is CAIETGGTTTRYGYTF. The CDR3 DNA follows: TGTGCCATCGAGACCGGGGGTACAACCACTCGCTATGGCTACACCTTC.

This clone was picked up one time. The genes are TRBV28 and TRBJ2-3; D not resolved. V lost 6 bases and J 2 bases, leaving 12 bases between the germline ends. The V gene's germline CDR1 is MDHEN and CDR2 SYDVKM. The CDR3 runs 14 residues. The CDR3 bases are TGTGCCAGCAGGCCAATCCGGTACACAGATACGCAGTATTTT. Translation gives CASRPIRYTDTQYF. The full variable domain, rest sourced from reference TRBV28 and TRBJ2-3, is DVKVTQSSRYLVKRTGEKVFLECVQDMDHENMFWYRQDPGLGLRLIYFSYDVKMKEKGDIPEGYSVSREKKERFSLILESASTNQTSMYLCASRPIRYTDTQYFGPGTRLTVL.

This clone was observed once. The CDR3 protein is CASSQEGTGGAGTEAFF. The DNA for the CDR3 is TGCGCCAGCAGCCAAGAGGGAACAGGGGGCGCGGGCACTGAAGCTTTCTTT. The chain carries TRBV4-1 and TRBJ1-1; 9 nucleotides agree with TRBD1. Germline-derived CDR1 and CDR2 are MGHRA and YSYEKL. The V gene end was trimmed by 0 bases and the J gene end by 4 bases; junction bases not matched to a gene: 9. The CDR3 has 17 residues.

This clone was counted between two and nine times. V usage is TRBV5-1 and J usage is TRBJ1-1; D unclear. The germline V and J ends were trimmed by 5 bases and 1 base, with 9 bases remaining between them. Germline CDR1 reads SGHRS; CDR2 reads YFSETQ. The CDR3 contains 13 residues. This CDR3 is CASRRSSNTEAFF. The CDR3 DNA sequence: TGCGCCAGCAGGAGGAGTTCGAACACTGAAGCTTTCTTT.

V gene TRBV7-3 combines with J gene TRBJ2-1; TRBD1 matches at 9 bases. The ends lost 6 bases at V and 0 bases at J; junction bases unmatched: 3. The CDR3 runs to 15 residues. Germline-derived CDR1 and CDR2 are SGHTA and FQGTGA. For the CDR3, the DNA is TGTGCCAGCAGGCAGACAGGGGGCTCCTACAATGAGCAGTTCTTC. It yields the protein CASRQTGGSYNEQFF.

Written as DNA, the CDR3 is TGTGCCAGCAGTTCCAGCCAAGAGACCCAGTACTTC. Protein sequence: CASSSSQETQYF. This rearrangement joins TRBV28 to TRBJ2-5; D ambiguous. V was pared by 4 bases and J by 1 base, with 4 bases between. Germline assignment: CDR1 MDHEN and CDR2 SYDVKM. CDR3 size: 12 residues.

CDR3 residues: CASNPWGVPGELFF. The CDR3 nucleotides read TGCGCCAGCAACCCCTGGGGGGTACCCGGGGAGCTGTTTTTT. The V and J genes are TRBV5-1 and TRBJ2-2; possible D gene TRBD2, 6 bases. Trimming pared 6 bases from V and 6 bases from J, leaving 15 bases between. The CDR3 is 14 residues long. From germline, CDR1 is SGHRS and CDR2 YFSETQ.

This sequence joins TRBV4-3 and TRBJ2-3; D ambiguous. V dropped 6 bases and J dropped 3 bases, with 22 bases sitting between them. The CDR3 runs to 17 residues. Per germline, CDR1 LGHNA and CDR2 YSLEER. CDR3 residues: CASSQTDRLRVTDTQYF. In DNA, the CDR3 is TGCGCCAGCAGTCAAACAGACCGTCTACGAGTAACAGATACGCAGTATTTT.

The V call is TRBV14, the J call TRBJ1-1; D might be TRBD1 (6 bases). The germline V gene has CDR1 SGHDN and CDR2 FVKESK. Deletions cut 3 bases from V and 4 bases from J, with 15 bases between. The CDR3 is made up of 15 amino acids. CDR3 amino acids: CASSHPDGQFTEAFF. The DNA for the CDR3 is TGTGCCAGCAGCCATCCCGACGGACAGTTCACTGAAGCTTTCTTT.

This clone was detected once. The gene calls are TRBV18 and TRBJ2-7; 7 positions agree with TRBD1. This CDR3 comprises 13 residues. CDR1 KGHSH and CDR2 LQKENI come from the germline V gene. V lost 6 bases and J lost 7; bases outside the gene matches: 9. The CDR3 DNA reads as TGTGCCAGCTCTGAACAGGGGTCTGGGGAGCAGTACTTC. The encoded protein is CASSEQGSGEQYF. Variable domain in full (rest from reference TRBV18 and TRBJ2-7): NAGVMQNPRHLVRRRGQEARLRCSPMKGHSHVYWYRQLPEEGLKFMVYLQKENIIDESGMPKERFSAEFPKEGPSILRIQQVVRGDSAAYFCASSEQGSGEQYFGPGTRLTVT.

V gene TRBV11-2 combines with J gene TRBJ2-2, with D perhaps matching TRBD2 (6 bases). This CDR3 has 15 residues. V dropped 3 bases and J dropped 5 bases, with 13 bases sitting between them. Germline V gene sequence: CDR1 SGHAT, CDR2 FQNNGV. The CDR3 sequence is CASSLGLGGTGELFF. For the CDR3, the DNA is TGTGCCAGCAGCTTGGGCCTCGGGGGAACCGGGGAGCTGTTTTTT. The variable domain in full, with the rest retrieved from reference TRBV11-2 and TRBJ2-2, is EAGVAQSPRYKIIEKRQSVAFWCNPISGHATLYWYQQILGQGPKLLIQFQNNGVVDDSQLPKDRFSAERLKGVDSTLKIQPAKLEDSAVYLCASSLGLGGTGELFFGEGSRLTVL.

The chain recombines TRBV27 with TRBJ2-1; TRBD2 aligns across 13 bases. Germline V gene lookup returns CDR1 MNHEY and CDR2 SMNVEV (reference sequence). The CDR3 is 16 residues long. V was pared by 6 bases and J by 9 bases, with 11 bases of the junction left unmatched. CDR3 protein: CASSSRLAGGVGEQFF. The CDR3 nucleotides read TGTGCCAGCAGCTCTCGACTAGCGGGAGGTGTCGGTGAGCAGTTCTTC.

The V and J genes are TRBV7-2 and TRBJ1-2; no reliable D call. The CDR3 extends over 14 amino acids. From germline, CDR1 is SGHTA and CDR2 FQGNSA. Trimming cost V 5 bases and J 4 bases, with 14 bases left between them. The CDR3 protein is CASSLGGELYGYTF. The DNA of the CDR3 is TGTGCCAGCAGCCTTGGCGGGGAACTCTATGGCTACACCTTC.

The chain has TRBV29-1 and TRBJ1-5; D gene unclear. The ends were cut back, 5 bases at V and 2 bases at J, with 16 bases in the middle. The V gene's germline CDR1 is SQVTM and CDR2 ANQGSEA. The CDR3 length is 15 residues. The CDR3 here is CSVTSWEIGNQPQHF. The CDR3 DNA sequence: TGCAGCGTTACTAGTTGGGAAATTGGCAATCAGCCCCAGCATTTT. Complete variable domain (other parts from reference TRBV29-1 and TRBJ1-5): SAVISQKPSRDICQRGTSLTIQCQVDSQVTMMFWYRQQPGQSLTLIATANQGSEATYESGFVIDKFPISRPNLTFSTLTVSNMSPEDSSIYLCSVTSWEIGNQPQHFGDGTRLSIL.

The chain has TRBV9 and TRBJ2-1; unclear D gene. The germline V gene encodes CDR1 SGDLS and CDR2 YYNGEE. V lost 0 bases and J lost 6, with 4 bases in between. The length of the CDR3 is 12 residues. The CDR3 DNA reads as TGTGCCAGCAGCGTAGGGAGCAATGAGCAGTTCTTC. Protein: CASSVGSNEQFF.

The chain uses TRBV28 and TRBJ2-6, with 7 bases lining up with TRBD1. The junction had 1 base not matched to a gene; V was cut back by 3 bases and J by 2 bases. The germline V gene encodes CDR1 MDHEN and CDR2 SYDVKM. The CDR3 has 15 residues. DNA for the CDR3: TGTGCCAGCAGTTTCCAGGGGGCTGGGGCCAACGTCCTGACTTTC. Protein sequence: CASSFQGAGANVLTF.

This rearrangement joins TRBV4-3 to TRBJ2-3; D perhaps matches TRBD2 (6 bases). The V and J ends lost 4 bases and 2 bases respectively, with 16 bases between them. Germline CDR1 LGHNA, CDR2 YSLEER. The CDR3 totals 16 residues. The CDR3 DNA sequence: TGCGCCAGCAGCCCCAGTATTAGCGGAAACACAGATACGCAGTATTTT. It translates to CASSPSISGNTDTQYF.

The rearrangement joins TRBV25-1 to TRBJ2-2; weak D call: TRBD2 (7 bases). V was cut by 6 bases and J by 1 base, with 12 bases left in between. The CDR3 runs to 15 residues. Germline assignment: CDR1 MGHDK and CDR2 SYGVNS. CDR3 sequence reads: CASRSRGRNTGELFF. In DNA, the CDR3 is TGTGCCAGCAGGTCGCGGGGGCGGAACACCGGGGAGCTGTTTTTT. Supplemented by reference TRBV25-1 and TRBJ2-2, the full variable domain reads EADIYQTPRYLVIGTGKKITLECSQTMGHDKMYWYQQDPGMELHLIHYSYGVNSTEKGDLSSESTVSRIRTEHFPLTLESARPSHTSQYLCASRSRGRNTGELFFGEGSRLTVL.

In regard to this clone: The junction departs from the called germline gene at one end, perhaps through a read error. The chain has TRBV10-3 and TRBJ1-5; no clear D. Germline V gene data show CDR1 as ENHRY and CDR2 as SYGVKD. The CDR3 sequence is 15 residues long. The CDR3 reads CAISATGVSNQPQHF. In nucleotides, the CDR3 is TGTGCCATAAGTGCTACCGGGGTTAGCAATCAGCCCCAGCATTTT.

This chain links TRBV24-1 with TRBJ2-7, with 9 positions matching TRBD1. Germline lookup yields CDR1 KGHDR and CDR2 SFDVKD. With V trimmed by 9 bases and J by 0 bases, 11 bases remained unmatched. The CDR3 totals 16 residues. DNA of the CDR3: TGTGCCACCGGAACTACCGGGACAGGGATCTCCTACGAGCAGTACTTC. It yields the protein CATGTTGTGISYEQYF.

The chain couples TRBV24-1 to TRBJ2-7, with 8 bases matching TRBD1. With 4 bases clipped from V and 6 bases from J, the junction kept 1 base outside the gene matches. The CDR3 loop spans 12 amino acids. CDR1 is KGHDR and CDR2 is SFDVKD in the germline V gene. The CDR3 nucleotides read TGTGCCACCAGTGACACAGGGGGCGAGCAGTACTTC. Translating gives CATSDTGGEQYF.

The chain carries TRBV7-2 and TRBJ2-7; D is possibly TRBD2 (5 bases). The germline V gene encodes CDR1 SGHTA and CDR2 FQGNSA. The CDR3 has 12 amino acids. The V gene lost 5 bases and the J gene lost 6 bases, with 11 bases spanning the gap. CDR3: CASSLTRAEQYF. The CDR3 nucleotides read TGTGCCAGCAGCCTAACTAGGGCCGAGCAGTACTTC.

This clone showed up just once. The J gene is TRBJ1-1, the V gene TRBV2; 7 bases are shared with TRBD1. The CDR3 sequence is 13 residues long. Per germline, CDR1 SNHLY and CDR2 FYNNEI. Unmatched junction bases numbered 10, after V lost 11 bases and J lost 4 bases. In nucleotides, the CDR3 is TGTGCCGCGGGGGGAGGGGGCGGCACTGAAGCTTTCTTT. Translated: CAAGGGGGTEAFF.

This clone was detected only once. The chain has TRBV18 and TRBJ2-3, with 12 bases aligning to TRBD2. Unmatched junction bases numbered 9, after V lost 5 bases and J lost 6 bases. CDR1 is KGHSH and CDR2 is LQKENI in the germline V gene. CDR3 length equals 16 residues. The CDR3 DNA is TGTGCCAGCTCAAGCCTAGCGGGAGGGCCTTCGGATACGCAGTATTTT. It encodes CASSSLAGGPSDTQYF.